Listed below are T cell receptor beta chains from one sample, sequenced in a study of blood T cell repertoires in COVID-19. Using immunoSEQ multiplex PCR, the repertoire was profiled, and TCRdb retains in-frame clones only, with some absent. The data show over 200,000 clones, roughly 85% seen once. The sequenced sample was PBMCs or T cells enriched from blood (not recorded which). The receptors originated from a man aged 35 to 55 who had recovered from COVID-19. CDR3s include the opening cysteine and the closing phenylalanine or tryptophan. The D gene is left open where the match is weak. Rows may omit the clone size; those that give it use once, few, many or a size class.

j_gene: TRBJ1-2; v_gene: TRBV30; len: 16; abundance: -; d_gene: TRBD1; CDR3nt: TGTGCCTGGAGGGTCCCCGGGACAGGGGGTAACTATGGCTACACCTTC; CDR3aa: CAWRVPGTGGNYGYTF
j_gene: TRBJ2-7; v_gene: TRBV9; len: 18; abundance: -; d_gene: TRBD2; CDR3nt: TGTGCCAGCAGCATCTGGACTAGCGGGAGGTCCCCTACGGGCGAGCAGTACTTC; CDR3aa: CASSIWTSGRSPTGEQYF
j_gene: TRBJ1-1; v_gene: TRBV9; len: 15; abundance: few; d_gene: TRBD1; CDR3nt: TGTGCCAGCAGCGCCCGGGACAGGGCGAACACTGAAGCTTTCTTT; CDR3aa: CASSARDRANTEAFF
j_gene: TRBJ2-7; v_gene: TRBV2; len: 13; abundance: few; d_gene: -; CDR3nt: TGTGCCACCACTATAGACAGGTTATACGAGCAGTACTTC; CDR3aa: CATTIDRLYEQYF
j_gene: TRBJ2-7; v_gene: TRBV10-3; len: 14; abundance: -; d_gene: TRBD1; CDR3nt: TGTGCCATCGGGGGACAGGGAAGCTCCTACGAGCAGTACTTC; CDR3aa: CAIGGQGSSYEQYF
j_gene: TRBJ1-2; v_gene: TRBV7-9; len: 13; abundance: -; d_gene: TRBD1; CDR3nt: TGTGCCAGCAGCTCGGGACAGGGGGAAAGAAACACCTTC; CDR3aa: CASSSGQGERNTF
j_gene: TRBJ1-2; v_gene: TRBV5-1; len: 14; abundance: -; d_gene: -; CDR3nt: TGCGCCAGCAGCTTGACAGGGCAAGGGTCTGGCTACACCTTC; CDR3aa: CASSLTGQGSGYTF
j_gene: TRBJ2-1; v_gene: TRBV7-2; len: 15; abundance: -; d_gene: TRBD2; CDR3nt: TGTGCCAGCAGCTTAGGACTAGCGGGAGTAAATGAGCAGTTCTTC; CDR3aa: CASSLGLAGVNEQFF
j_gene: TRBJ1-2; v_gene: TRBV27; len: 13; abundance: -; d_gene: TRBD1; CDR3nt: TGTGCCAGCAGGGACAGGGGGCGCGGTGGCTACACCTTC; CDR3aa: CASRDRGRGGYTF
j_gene: TRBJ2-1; v_gene: TRBV19; len: 16; abundance: -; d_gene: -; CDR3nt: TGTGCCAGTAGTATAGTCGGGGGACAGACCTACAATGAGCAGTTCTTC; CDR3aa: CASSIVGGQTYNEQFF
j_gene: TRBJ1-6; v_gene: TRBV6-5; len: 13; abundance: few; d_gene: -; CDR3nt: TGTGCCAGCAGAAACACAGAAAATTCACCCCTCCACTTT; CDR3aa: CASRNTENSPLHF
j_gene: TRBJ1-1; v_gene: TRBV5-6; len: 11; abundance: -; d_gene: -; CDR3nt: TGTGCCAGCAGCTGGGAGGAAGAAGCTTTCTTT; CDR3aa: CASSWEEEAFF
j_gene: TRBJ1-4; v_gene: TRBV13; len: 14; abundance: -; d_gene: -; CDR3nt: TGTGCCAGCAGCAAGGGACAACGTAATGAAAAACTGTTTTTT; CDR3aa: CASSKGQRNEKLFF
j_gene: TRBJ2-7; v_gene: TRBV27; len: 13; abundance: -; d_gene: -; CDR3nt: TGTGCCAGCAGACTCAGGGGCTCCTACGAGCAGTACTTC; CDR3aa: CASRLRGSYEQYF
j_gene: TRBJ2-2; v_gene: TRBV5-1; len: 17; abundance: once; d_gene: TRBD2; CDR3nt: TGCGCCAGCAGTCATGGACTAGCGGGAGTCGGTACCGGGGAGCTGTTTTTT; CDR3aa: CASSHGLAGVGTGELFF
j_gene: TRBJ2-1; v_gene: TRBV4-2; len: 17; abundance: -; d_gene: -; CDR3nt: TGTGCCAGCAGCCAAGTTCCTTTCGGAGGGGCTTACAATGAGCAGTTCTTC; CDR3aa: CASSQVPFGGAYNEQFF
j_gene: TRBJ2-7; v_gene: TRBV7-9; len: 16; abundance: -; d_gene: TRBD1; CDR3nt: TGTGCCAGCAGCTTAAGCAGGACAGGGGACTCCTACGAGCAGTACTTC; CDR3aa: CASSLSRTGDSYEQYF
j_gene: TRBJ2-5; v_gene: TRBV5-6; len: 14; abundance: -; d_gene: TRBD1; CDR3nt: TGTGCCAGCAGCTTCGGACAGGGGAGGCAGACCCAGTACTTC; CDR3aa: CASSFGQGRQTQYF
j_gene: TRBJ1-6; v_gene: TRBV5-1; len: 14; abundance: once; d_gene: TRBD1; CDR3nt: TGCGCCAGTTCCGTAGGGACAGGGGAACCACCCCTCCACTTT; CDR3aa: CASSVGTGEPPLHF
j_gene: TRBJ2-1; v_gene: TRBV7-2; len: 14; abundance: -; d_gene: -; CDR3nt: TGTGCCAGCAACTCGGACAGATTTAACAATGAGCAGTTCTTC; CDR3aa: CASNSDRFNNEQFF
j_gene: TRBJ2-1; v_gene: TRBV12-3/TRBV12-4; len: 13; abundance: -; d_gene: TRBD1; CDR3nt: TGTGCCAGCAGTCGCCCAGGGGGTAATGAGCAGTTCTTC; CDR3aa: CASSRPGGNEQFF
j_gene: TRBJ1-2; v_gene: TRBV29-1; len: 13; abundance: -; d_gene: -; CDR3nt: TGCAGCGTTGAAGCGGCGGCGCTGGTTGGCTACACCTTC; CDR3aa: CSVEAAALVGYTF
j_gene: TRBJ1-3; v_gene: TRBV3-1/TRBV3-2; len: 15; abundance: -; d_gene: TRBD1; CDR3nt: TGTGCCAGCAGCACACAGGGGGCGCGTAGAAACACCATATATTTT; CDR3aa: CASSTQGARRNTIYF
j_gene: TRBJ2-3; v_gene: TRBV5-4; len: 14; abundance: -; d_gene: TRBD2; CDR3nt: TGTGCCAGCAGCTCGCCGGGGGGGGCAGATACGCAGTATTTT; CDR3aa: CASSSPGGADTQYF
j_gene: TRBJ1-2; v_gene: TRBV5-4; len: 14; abundance: -; d_gene: -; CDR3nt: TGTGCCAGCAGCTCCCAGGGGAGGGACTATGGCTACACCTTC; CDR3aa: CASSSQGRDYGYTF
j_gene: TRBJ2-1; v_gene: TRBV28; len: 13; abundance: -; d_gene: -; CDR3nt: TGTGCCAGCAGTTCCCGACAGGCCAATGAGCAGTTCTTC; CDR3aa: CASSSRQANEQFF
j_gene: TRBJ1-1; v_gene: TRBV28; len: 14; abundance: -; d_gene: -; CDR3nt: TGTGCCAGCAGTTTAATGGAGGGTTACACTGAAGCTTTCTTT; CDR3aa: CASSLMEGYTEAFF
j_gene: TRBJ2-2; v_gene: TRBV19; len: 16; abundance: -; d_gene: -; CDR3nt: TGTGCCAGTAGCCCTCGACAGATCGCGAACACCGGGGAGCTGTTTTTT; CDR3aa: CASSPRQIANTGELFF
j_gene: TRBJ2-1; v_gene: TRBV15; len: 18; abundance: -; d_gene: TRBD2; CDR3nt: TGTGCCACCAGCAGAGATTCTCTAGCGGGAGGCTCCTACAATGAGCAGTTCTTC; CDR3aa: CATSRDSLAGGSYNEQFF
j_gene: TRBJ2-7; v_gene: TRBV9; len: 15; abundance: -; d_gene: -; CDR3nt: TGTGCCAGCAGCGTAGGGCCAGGGGTATCCTACGAGCAGTACTTC; CDR3aa: CASSVGPGVSYEQYF
j_gene: TRBJ1-1; v_gene: TRBV2; len: 14; abundance: -; d_gene: TRBD1; CDR3nt: TGTGCCAGCGTTTTCCTCACAGGGGGCACTGAAGCTTTCTTT; CDR3aa: CASVFLTGGTEAFF
j_gene: TRBJ2-5; v_gene: TRBV4-1; len: 17; abundance: -; d_gene: TRBD2; CDR3nt: TGCGCCAGCAGCCAAGAGACTAGCGGGGGGGAAAGAGAGACCCAGTACTTC; CDR3aa: CASSQETSGGERETQYF
j_gene: TRBJ2-3; v_gene: TRBV5-4; len: 12; abundance: -; d_gene: -; CDR3nt: TGTGCCAGCACTACTGGCACAGATACGCAGTATTTT; CDR3aa: CASTTGTDTQYF
j_gene: TRBJ2-7; v_gene: TRBV10-3; len: 10; abundance: -; d_gene: -; CDR3nt: TGTGCCGCAGGGGGGTACGAGCAGTACTTC; CDR3aa: CAAGGYEQYF
j_gene: TRBJ2-2; v_gene: TRBV30; len: 14; abundance: -; d_gene: -; CDR3nt: TGTGCCTGGAGGCTAGCGAGTAACACCGGGGAGCTGTTTTTT; CDR3aa: CAWRLASNTGELFF
j_gene: TRBJ1-2; v_gene: TRBV15; len: 15; abundance: -; d_gene: -; CDR3nt: TGTGCCACCAGCAGCCGGGACATCGCTAACTATGGCTACACCTTC; CDR3aa: CATSSRDIANYGYTF
j_gene: TRBJ2-7; v_gene: TRBV12-3/TRBV12-4; len: 13; abundance: -; d_gene: -; CDR3nt: TGTGCCAGCAGTTTAGACAGGGTCGACGAGCAGTACTTC; CDR3aa: CASSLDRVDEQYF
j_gene: TRBJ2-6; v_gene: TRBV4-1; len: 17; abundance: -; d_gene: -; CDR3nt: TGCGCCAGCAGCTTCCGACAGGGAGGATCTGGGGCCAACGTCCTGACTTTC; CDR3aa: CASSFRQGGSGANVLTF
j_gene: TRBJ2-7; v_gene: TRBV7-8; len: 14; abundance: -; d_gene: -; CDR3nt: TGTGCCAGCAGCTTAACGGCGGCAGTCTACGAGCAGTACTTC; CDR3aa: CASSLTAAVYEQYF
j_gene: TRBJ1-5; v_gene: TRBV28; len: 17; abundance: -; d_gene: -; CDR3nt: TGTGCCAGCAGTTTCCCGAGCCTGACAGTAGCAAATCAGCCCCAGCATTTT; CDR3aa: CASSFPSLTVANQPQHF
j_gene: TRBJ2-7; v_gene: TRBV4-1; len: 12; abundance: -; d_gene: TRBD2; CDR3nt: TGCGCCATCCCGGGACTAGGGAACGAGCAGTACTTC; CDR3aa: CAIPGLGNEQYF
j_gene: TRBJ1-4; v_gene: TRBV7-9; len: 14; abundance: -; d_gene: -; CDR3nt: TGTGCCAGCAGCCCCCCCAGGGAAGGTGAAAAACTGTTTTTT; CDR3aa: CASSPPREGEKLFF
j_gene: TRBJ1-6; v_gene: TRBV7-2; len: 14; abundance: -; d_gene: TRBD1; CDR3nt: TGTGCCAGCAGCTTACCGGACAGGGGTTCACCCCTCCACTTT; CDR3aa: CASSLPDRGSPLHF
j_gene: TRBJ2-7; v_gene: TRBV5-1; len: 15; abundance: -; d_gene: TRBD1; CDR3nt: TGCGCCAGCAGCTTGGACGGACAGGGGGTTGGCGAGCAGTACTTC; CDR3aa: CASSLDGQGVGEQYF
j_gene: TRBJ2-1; v_gene: TRBV6-5; len: 15; abundance: -; d_gene: TRBD2; CDR3nt: TGTGCCAGCAGTTGGACTAGCGGGACTTACAATGAGCAGTTCTTC; CDR3aa: CASSWTSGTYNEQFF
j_gene: TRBJ2-7; v_gene: TRBV18; len: 15; abundance: -; d_gene: TRBD2; CDR3nt: TGTGCCAGCTCACCACCATCACTAGCGGGTCGGGAGCAGTACTTC; CDR3aa: CASSPPSLAGREQYF
j_gene: TRBJ2-3; v_gene: TRBV24-1; len: 16; abundance: once; d_gene: TRBD1; CDR3nt: TGTGCCACCAGTGAACCCCGACAGGGTTCCCCAGATACGCAGTATTTT; CDR3aa: CATSEPRQGSPDTQYF
j_gene: TRBJ1-3; v_gene: TRBV2; len: 16; abundance: once; d_gene: -; CDR3nt: TGTGCCAGCAGTGCGTTGACAGAATTCTCTGGAAACACCATATATTTT; CDR3aa: CASSALTEFSGNTIYF
j_gene: TRBJ2-3; v_gene: TRBV5-1; len: 16; abundance: few; d_gene: TRBD2; CDR3nt: TGCGCCAGCAGCTTGGATAGTAGCGGGAGGACAGATACGCAGTATTTT; CDR3aa: CASSLDSSGRTDTQYF
j_gene: TRBJ1-2; v_gene: TRBV29-1; len: 12; abundance: few; d_gene: TRBD1; CDR3nt: TGCAGCGTTTCAGGGGGCGACTATGGCTACACCTTC; CDR3aa: CSVSGGDYGYTF
j_gene: TRBJ1-2; v_gene: TRBV13; len: 13; abundance: -; d_gene: -; CDR3nt: TGTGCCAGCAGCTTACGAGGAAGCTATGGCTACACCTTC; CDR3aa: CASSLRGSYGYTF
j_gene: TRBJ2-3; v_gene: TRBV15; len: 16; abundance: -; d_gene: TRBD2; CDR3nt: TGTGCCACCAGCAGAGATCGGGCTAGCGGGAGAGATACGCAGTATTTT; CDR3aa: CATSRDRASGRDTQYF
j_gene: TRBJ1-1; v_gene: TRBV5-1; len: 14; abundance: few; d_gene: -; CDR3nt: TGCGCCAGCAGCCCCGTTGCGACGGGCACTGAAGCTTTCTTT; CDR3aa: CASSPVATGTEAFF
j_gene: TRBJ2-7; v_gene: TRBV5-4; len: 13; abundance: -; d_gene: -; CDR3nt: TGTGCCAGCAGCTTGTCCGGGTCGGACGAGCAGTACTTC; CDR3aa: CASSLSGSDEQYF
j_gene: TRBJ2-7; v_gene: TRBV27; len: 17; abundance: -; d_gene: TRBD1; CDR3nt: TGTGCCAGCAGTTTAGTGGGACAGGGCCCGAGCTCCTACGAGCAGTACTTC; CDR3aa: CASSLVGQGPSSYEQYF
j_gene: TRBJ2-1; v_gene: TRBV5-1; len: 13; abundance: -; d_gene: -; CDR3nt: TGCGCCAGCAGCTTGGTATCTAGCTATGAGCAGTTCTTC; CDR3aa: CASSLVSSYEQFF
j_gene: TRBJ1-2; v_gene: TRBV30; len: 13; abundance: -; d_gene: -; CDR3nt: TGTGCCTGGGCCCCCCAGGATTACTATGGCTACACCTTC; CDR3aa: CAWAPQDYYGYTF
j_gene: TRBJ2-4; v_gene: TRBV11-3; len: 13; abundance: -; d_gene: TRBD1; CDR3nt: TGTGCCAGCAGCCGACAGGGATCAAACATTCAGTACTTC; CDR3aa: CASSRQGSNIQYF
j_gene: TRBJ2-3; v_gene: TRBV7-6; len: 15; abundance: -; d_gene: TRBD2; CDR3nt: TGTGCCAGCAGCCTACTAGCGGGAGGGCCAGATACGCAGTATTTT; CDR3aa: CASSLLAGGPDTQYF